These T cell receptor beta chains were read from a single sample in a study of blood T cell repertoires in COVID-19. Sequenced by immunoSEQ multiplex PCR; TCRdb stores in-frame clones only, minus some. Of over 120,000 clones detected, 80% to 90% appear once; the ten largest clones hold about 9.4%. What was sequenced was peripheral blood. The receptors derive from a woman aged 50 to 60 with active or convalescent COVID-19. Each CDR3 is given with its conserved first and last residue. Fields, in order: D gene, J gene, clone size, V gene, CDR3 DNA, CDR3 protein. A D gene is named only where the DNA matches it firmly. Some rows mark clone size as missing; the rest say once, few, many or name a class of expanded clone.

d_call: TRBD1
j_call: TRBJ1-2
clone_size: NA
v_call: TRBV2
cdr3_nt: TGTGCCAGCAGTGGGACAGGCGGAGACGATGGCTACACCTTC
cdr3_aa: CASSGTGGDDGYTF

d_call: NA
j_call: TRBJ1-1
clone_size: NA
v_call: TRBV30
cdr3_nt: TGTGCCTGGAGTAGGACGTCCCCCCGGGGTGGTTTCTTT
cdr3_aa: CAWSRTSPRGGFF

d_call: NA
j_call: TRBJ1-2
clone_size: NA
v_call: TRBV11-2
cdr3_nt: TGTGCCAGCAGCGCGGGGACCGCCTTTGATGGCTACACCTTC
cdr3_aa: CASSAGTAFDGYTF

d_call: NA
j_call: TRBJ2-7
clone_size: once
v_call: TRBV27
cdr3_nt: TGTGCCAGCAGCTTCACCACAGGGTACGAGCAGTACTTC
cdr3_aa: CASSFTTGYEQYF

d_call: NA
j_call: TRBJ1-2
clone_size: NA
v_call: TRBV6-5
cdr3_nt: TGTGCCAGCAGTTACTCGTCGGACAGAGGAGGCTACACCTTC
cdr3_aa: CASSYSSDRGGYTF

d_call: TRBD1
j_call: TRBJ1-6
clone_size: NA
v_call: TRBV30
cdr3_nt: TGTGCGGTAGGAACGGGACAGCAAAATTCACCCCTCCACTTT
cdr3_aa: CAVGTGQQNSPLHF

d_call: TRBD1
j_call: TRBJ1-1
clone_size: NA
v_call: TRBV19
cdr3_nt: TGTGCCAGTACCCCTTTCCGGGACAGGGGGGCCGAGGACACTGAAGCTTTCTTT
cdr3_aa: CASTPFRDRGAEDTEAFF

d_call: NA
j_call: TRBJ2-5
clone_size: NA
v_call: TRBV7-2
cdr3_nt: TGTGCCAGCAGCCAAGTAGCGGAGAACCCCCAAGAGACCCAGTACTTC
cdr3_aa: CASSQVAENPQETQYF

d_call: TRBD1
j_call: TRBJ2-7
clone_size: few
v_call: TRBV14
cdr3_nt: TGTGCCAACCCGACAGGGGGCGCCTACGAGCAGTACTTC
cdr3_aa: CANPTGGAYEQYF

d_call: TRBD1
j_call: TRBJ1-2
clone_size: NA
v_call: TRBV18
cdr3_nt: TGTGCCAGCTCGCCAGGGACAGATCTTAACTATGGCTACACCTTC
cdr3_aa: CASSPGTDLNYGYTF

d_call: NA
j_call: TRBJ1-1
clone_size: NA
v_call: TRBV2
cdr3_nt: TGTGCCAGCAGTGAAAGCCGAGGTTACGGGGGCACTGAAGCTTTCTTT
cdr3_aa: CASSESRGYGGTEAFF

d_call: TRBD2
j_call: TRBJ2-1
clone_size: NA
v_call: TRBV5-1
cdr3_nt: TGCGCCAGCAGCTTGGAGTCACGGGGACTAGCGGGAACTCGACACAATGAGCAGTTCTTC
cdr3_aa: CASSLESRGLAGTRHNEQFF

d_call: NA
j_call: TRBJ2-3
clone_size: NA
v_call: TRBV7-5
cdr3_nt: TGTGCCAGAAGCTATCCGGGACTAGCGGGAGGGTCCTTCACAGATACGCAGTATTTT
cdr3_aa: CARSYPGLAGGSFTDTQYF

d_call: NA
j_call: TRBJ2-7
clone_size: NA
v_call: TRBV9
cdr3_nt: TGTGCCAGCAGCCTCCTTAGTGACTCCTACGAGCAGTACTTC
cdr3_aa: CASSLLSDSYEQYF

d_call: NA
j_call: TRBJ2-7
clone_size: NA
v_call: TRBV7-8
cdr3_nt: TGTGCCAGCAGCTTCACGCCTAGGGACACGTTCTACGAGCAGTACTTC
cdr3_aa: CASSFTPRDTFYEQYF

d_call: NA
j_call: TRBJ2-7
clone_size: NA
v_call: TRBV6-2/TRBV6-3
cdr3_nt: TGTGCCAGCAGTTCGAGCGAGGCCCACGAGCAGTACTTC
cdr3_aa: CASSSSEAHEQYF

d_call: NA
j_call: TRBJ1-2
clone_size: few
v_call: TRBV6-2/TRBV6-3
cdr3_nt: TGTGCCAGCAGTTATAAGGAACAGGGATATGGCTACACCTTC
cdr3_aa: CASSYKEQGYGYTF

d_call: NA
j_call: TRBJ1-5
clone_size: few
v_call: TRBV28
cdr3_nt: TGTGCCAGCAGCCAAATGACAGTGGGCCCCAATCAGCCCCAGCATTTT
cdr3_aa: CASSQMTVGPNQPQHF

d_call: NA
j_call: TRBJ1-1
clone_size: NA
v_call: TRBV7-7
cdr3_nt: TGTGCTAGCAGCCCGACAGCTTTGAACACTGAAGCTTTCTTT
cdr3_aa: CASSPTALNTEAFF

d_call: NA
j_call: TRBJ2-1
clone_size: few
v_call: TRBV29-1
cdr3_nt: TGCAGCGCCGTCGGGGATTACAATGAGCAGTTCTTC
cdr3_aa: CSAVGDYNEQFF

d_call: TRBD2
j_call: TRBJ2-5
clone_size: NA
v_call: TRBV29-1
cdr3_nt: TGCAGCTCAACGGGGGGGCGAGAGACCCAGTACTTC
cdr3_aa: CSSTGGRETQYF

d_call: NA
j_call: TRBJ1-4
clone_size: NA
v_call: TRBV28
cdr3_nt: TGTGCCAGCAGTTCACCGGGTACAGGAAATGAAAAACTGTTTTTT
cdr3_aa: CASSSPGTGNEKLFF

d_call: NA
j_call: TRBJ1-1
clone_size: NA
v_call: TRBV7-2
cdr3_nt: TGTGCCAGCAGCTCCTTACAGGTGAACACTGAAGCTTTCTTT
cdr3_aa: CASSSLQVNTEAFF

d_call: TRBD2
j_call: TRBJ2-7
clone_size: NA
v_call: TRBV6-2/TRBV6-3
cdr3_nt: TGTGCCAGCAGTTACCTAGCGGAGGGGTCCTACGAGCAGTACTTC
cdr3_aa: CASSYLAEGSYEQYF

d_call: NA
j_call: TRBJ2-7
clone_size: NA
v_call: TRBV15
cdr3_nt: TGTGCCACCAGCAGAGGGGGACAAAGTCACGAGCAGTACTTC
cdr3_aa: CATSRGGQSHEQYF

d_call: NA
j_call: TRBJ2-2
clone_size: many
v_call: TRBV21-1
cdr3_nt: TGTGCCAGCGGAACGGGAGGAGGGGTCGGGGAGCTGTTTTTT
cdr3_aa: CASGTGGGVGELFF

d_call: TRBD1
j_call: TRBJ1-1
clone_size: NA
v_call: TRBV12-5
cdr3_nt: TGTGCTAGTGGGCCGTTCAGGGGGCAGCTAAACACTGAAGCTTTCTTT
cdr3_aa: CASGPFRGQLNTEAFF

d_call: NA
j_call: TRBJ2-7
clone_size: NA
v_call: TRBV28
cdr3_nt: TGTGCCAGCAGTTTGACGAGGGGAGGCTCCTACGAGCAGTACTTC
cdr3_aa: CASSLTRGGSYEQYF

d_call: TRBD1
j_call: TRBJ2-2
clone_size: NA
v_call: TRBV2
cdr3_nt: TGTGCCAGCCGAGGGGACAGGGGGTACACCGGGGAGCTGTTTTTT
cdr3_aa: CASRGDRGYTGELFF

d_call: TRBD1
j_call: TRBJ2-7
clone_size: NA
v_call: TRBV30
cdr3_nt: TGTGCCTGGAGGAAGCAGGGGGCTCACGAGCAGTACTTC
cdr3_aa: CAWRKQGAHEQYF

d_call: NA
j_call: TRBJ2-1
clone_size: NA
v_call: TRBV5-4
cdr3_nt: TGTGCCAGCAGCGAGGGGAGGGGGGTATTAAGTAATGAGCAGTTCTTC
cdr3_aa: CASSEGRGVLSNEQFF

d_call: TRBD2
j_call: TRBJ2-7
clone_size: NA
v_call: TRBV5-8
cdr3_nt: TGTGCCAGCAGCCTCAAGAGATCTCTAGCGGGAGTTTCCTACGAGCAGTACTTC
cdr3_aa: CASSLKRSLAGVSYEQYF

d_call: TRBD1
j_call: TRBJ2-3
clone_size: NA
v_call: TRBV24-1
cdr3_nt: TGTGCCACCCGAGGGACAGACCCCACAGATACGCAGTATTTT
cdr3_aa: CATRGTDPTDTQYF

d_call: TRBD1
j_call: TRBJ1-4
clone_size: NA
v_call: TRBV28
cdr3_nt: TGTGCCAGCAGAACGACAGGGCCCGAAAAACTGTTTTTT
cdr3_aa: CASRTTGPEKLFF

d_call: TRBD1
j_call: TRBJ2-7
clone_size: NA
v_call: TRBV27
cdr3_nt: TGTGCCAGCAGTGGACAGGGTTGGGGTTACGAGCAGTACTTC
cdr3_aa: CASSGQGWGYEQYF

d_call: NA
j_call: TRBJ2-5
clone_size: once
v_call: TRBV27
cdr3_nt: TGTGCCAGCAGCCCCGCCCGACAGAACCAAGAGACCCAGTACTTC
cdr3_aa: CASSPARQNQETQYF

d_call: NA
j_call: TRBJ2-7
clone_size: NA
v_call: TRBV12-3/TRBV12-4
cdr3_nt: TGTGCCAGCGGAACAACAGGGTCAGGGCAGTACTTC
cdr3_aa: CASGTTGSGQYF

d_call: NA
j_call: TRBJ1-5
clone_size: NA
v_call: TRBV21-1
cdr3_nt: TGTGCCAGCAGCAAAACCGGGACAGGGTTGCATCAGCCCCAGCATTTT
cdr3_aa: CASSKTGTGLHQPQHF

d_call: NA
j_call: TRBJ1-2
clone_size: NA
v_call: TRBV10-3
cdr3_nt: TGTGCCACCTTGCCGGGGGGGGCTATTCCCTATGGCTACACCTTC
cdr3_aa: CATLPGGAIPYGYTF

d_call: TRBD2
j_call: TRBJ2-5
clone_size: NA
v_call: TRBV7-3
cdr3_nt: TGTGCCAGCAGCCTTCTAGCGGGGGGCCAAGAGACCCAGTACTTC
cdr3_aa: CASSLLAGGQETQYF

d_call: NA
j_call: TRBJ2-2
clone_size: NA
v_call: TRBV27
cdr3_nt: TGTGCCAGCAGTCCACGATCCAGGGATACCGGGGAGCTGTTTTTT
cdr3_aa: CASSPRSRDTGELFF

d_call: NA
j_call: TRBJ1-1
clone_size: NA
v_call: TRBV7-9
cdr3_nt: TGTGCCAGCAGCCCATTTACAGCGAACACTGAAGCTTTCTTT
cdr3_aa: CASSPFTANTEAFF

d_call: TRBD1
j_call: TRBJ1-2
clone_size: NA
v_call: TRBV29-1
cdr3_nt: TGCAGCGTTGGGGCCCGACAGGGTAGTAACTATGGCTACACCTTC
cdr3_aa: CSVGARQGSNYGYTF

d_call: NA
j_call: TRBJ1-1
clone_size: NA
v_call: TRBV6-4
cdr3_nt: TGTGCCAGCAGTGCCTCACCGGGGAACACTGAAGCTTTCTTT
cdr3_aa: CASSASPGNTEAFF

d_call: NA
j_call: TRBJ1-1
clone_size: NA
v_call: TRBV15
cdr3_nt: TGTGCCACCAGCAGGGACAGATTCGGGAACACTGAAGCTTTCTTT
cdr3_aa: CATSRDRFGNTEAFF

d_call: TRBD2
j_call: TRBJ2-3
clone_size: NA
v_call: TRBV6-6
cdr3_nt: TGTGCCAGCAGGTCCGGACTAGCGGGGGGACCAGATACGCAGTATTTT
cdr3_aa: CASRSGLAGGPDTQYF

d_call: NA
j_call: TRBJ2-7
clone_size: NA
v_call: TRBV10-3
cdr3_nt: TGTGCCATCAGCGAGACAGGTTACGAGCAGTACTTC
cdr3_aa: CAISETGYEQYF

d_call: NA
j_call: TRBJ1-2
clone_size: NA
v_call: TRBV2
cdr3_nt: TGTGCCAGCCCTGAAGGGAGGGAGCCGCTAGGCTATGGCTACACCTTC
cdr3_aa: CASPEGREPLGYGYTF

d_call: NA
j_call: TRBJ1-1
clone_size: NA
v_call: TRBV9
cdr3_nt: TGTGCCAGCAGCGTCAACAGGGAGATGAACACTGAAGCTTTCTTT
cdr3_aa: CASSVNREMNTEAFF

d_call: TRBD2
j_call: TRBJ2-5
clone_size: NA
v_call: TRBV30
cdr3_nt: TGTGCCTGGAGGGGGAAACTAGCGGGAGTGGGGGAGACCCAGTACTTC
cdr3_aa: CAWRGKLAGVGETQYF

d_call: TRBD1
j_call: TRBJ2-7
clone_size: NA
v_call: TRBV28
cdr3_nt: TGTGCCAGCAGTTGGGGACAGCTCTACGAGCAGTACTTC
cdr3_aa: CASSWGQLYEQYF

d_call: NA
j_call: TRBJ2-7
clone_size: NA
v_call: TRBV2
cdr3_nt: TGTGCCAGCAGGGGCAGGGGATCCGGCTACGAGCAGTACTTC
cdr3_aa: CASRGRGSGYEQYF

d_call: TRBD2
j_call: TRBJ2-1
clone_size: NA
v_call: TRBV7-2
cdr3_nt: TGTGCCAGCAGCCCGGGACTAGCGGGCTACAATGAGCAGTTCTTC
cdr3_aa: CASSPGLAGYNEQFF

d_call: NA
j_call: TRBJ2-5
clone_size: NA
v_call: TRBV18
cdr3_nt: TGTGCCAGCTCACTCAACTACCAAGAGACCCAGTACTTC
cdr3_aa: CASSLNYQETQYF

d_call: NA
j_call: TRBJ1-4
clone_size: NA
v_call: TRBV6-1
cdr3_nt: TGTGCCAGCAGTGAGCGCCTCACAGGAATAACTAATGAAAAACTGTTTTTT
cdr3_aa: CASSERLTGITNEKLFF